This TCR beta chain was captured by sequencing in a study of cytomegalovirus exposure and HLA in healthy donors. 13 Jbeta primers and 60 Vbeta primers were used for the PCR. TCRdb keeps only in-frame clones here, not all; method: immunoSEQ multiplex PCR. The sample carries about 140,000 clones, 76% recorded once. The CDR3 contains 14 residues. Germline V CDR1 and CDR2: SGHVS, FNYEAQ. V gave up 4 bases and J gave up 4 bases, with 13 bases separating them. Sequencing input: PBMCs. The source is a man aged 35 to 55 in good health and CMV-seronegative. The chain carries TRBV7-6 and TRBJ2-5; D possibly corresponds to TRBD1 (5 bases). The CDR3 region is CASSSPGQGETQYF. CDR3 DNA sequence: TGTGCCAGCAGCTCGCCTGGGCAGGGAGAGACCCAGTACTTC.